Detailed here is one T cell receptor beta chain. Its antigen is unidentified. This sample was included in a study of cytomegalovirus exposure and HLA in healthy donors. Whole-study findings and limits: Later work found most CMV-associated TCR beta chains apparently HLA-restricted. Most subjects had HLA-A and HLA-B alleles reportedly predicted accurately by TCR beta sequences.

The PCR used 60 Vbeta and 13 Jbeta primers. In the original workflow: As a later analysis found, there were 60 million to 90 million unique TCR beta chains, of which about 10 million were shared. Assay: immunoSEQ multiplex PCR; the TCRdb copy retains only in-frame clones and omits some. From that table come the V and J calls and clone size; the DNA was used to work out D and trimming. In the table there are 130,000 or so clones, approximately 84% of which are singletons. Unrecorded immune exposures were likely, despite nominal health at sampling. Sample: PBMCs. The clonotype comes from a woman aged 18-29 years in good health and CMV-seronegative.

CDR3 in amino acids: CASSLVLLSYNEQFF. The CDR3 DNA sequence: TGTGCCAGCAGCTTGGTCCTTCTCTCCTACAATGAGCAGTTCTTC. The chain uses TRBV5-6 and TRBJ2-1, with no clear D. Per the germline V gene, CDR1 is SGHDT and CDR2 is YYEEEE. V lost 0 bases, J lost 0 bases, and 7 bases lay in between. This CDR3 is 15 amino acids long.